Listed here is a single TCR beta chain. The data derive from a study of T cell changes during pregnancy in multiple sclerosis. Clones were read by immunoSEQ multiplex PCR, and TCRdb kept only the in-frame ones, dropping some. Here the sample spans some 75,000 clones, more than 90% being singletons. The source of this sequence is a female donor with multiple sclerosis, enrolled in a pregnancy study. Source: peripheral blood, taken in the second trimester of pregnancy.

The DNA of the CDR3 is TGCGCCAGCAGTCCAGGACTAGCGGTACTAAATGAGCAGTTCTTC. As protein: CASSPGLAVLNEQFF. The chain combines TRBV5-1 with TRBJ2-1; 10 nucleotides align to TRBD2. Losses at the gene ends were 5 bases for V and 7 bases for J; bases not matched to a gene: 9. This CDR3 spans 15 amino acids. The V gene's germline CDR1 is SGHRS and CDR2 YFSETQ.